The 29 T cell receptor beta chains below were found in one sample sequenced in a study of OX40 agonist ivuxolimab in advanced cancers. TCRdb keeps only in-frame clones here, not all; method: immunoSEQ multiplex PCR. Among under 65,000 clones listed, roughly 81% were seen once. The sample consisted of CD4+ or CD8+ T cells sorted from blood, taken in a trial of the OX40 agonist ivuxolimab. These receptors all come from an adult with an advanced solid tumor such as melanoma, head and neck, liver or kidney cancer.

The CDR3 reads CASSSPGRNEQYF. For the CDR3, the DNA is TGTGCCAGCAGTTCCCCCGGGAGAAACGAGCAGTACTTC. This sequence joins TRBV28 and TRBJ2-7; tentatively, D is TRBD2 (6 bases). The CDR3 extends over 13 amino acids. CDR1 is MDHEN, CDR2 SYDVKM, per germline. The V and J ends lost 4 bases and 5 bases respectively, with 12 bases between them.

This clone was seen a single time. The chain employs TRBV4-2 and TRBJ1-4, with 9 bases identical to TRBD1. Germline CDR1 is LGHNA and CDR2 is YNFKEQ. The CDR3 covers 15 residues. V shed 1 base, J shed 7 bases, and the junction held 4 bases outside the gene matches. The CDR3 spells CASSQATGGIEKLFF. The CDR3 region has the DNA TGTGCCAGCAGCCAAGCGACAGGGGGGATTGAAAAACTGTTTTTT.

The CDR3: CAISGTSGFTDTQYF. The CDR3 DNA reads as TGTGCCATCAGCGGGACTAGCGGGTTCACAGATACGCAGTATTTT. The V and J genes are TRBV10-3 and TRBJ2-3, with 12 bases that match TRBD2. This CDR3 is built from 15 residues. J was trimmed by 2 bases and V by 6 bases; bases with no gene match: 3. In germline, CDR1 is ENHRY, CDR2 SYGVKD.

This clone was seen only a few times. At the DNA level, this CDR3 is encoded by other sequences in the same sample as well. Here the CDR3 DNA reads TGTGCCAGCAGCGCGACAGCAACTAATGAAAAACTGTTTTTT. Translating gives CASSATATNEKLFF. The V call is TRBV9, the J call TRBJ1-4, with D perhaps matching TRBD1 (5 bases). Germline values: CDR1 SGDLS, CDR2 YYNGEE. V was trimmed by 3 bases and J by 0 bases, leaving 6 bases between them. The CDR3 sequence is 14 residues long. The variable domain in full, completed from reference TRBV9 and TRBJ1-4, reads DSGVTQTPKHLITATGQRVTLRCSPRSGDLSVYWYQQSLDQGLQFLIQYYNGEERAKGNILERFSAQQFPDLHSELNLSSLELGDSALYFCASSATATNEKLFFGSGTQLSVL.

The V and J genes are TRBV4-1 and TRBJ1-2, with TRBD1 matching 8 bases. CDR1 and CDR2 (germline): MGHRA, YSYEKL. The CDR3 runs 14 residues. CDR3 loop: CPQIPGGVDYGYTF. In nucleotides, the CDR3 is TGCCCACAAATACCAGGGGGCGTCGACTATGGCTACACCTTC.

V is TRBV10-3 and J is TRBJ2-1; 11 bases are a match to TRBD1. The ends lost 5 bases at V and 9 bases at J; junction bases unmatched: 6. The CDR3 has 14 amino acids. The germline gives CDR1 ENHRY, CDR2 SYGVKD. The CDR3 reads CAISQDRGRGEQFF. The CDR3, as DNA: TGTGCCATCAGTCAGGACAGGGGGCGCGGTGAGCAGTTCTTC.

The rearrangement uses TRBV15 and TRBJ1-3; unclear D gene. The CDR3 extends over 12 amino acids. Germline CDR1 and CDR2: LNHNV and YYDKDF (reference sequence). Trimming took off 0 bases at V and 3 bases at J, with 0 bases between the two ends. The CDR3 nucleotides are TGTGCCACCAGCAGAGATGGAAACACCATATATTTT. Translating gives CATSRDGNTIYF.

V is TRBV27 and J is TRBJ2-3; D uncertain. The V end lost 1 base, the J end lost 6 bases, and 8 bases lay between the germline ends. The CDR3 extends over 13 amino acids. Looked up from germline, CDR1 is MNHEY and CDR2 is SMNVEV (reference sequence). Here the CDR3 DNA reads TGTGCCAGCAGTTTATGGGTCCGGGATACGCAGTATTTT. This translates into CASSLWVRDTQYF.

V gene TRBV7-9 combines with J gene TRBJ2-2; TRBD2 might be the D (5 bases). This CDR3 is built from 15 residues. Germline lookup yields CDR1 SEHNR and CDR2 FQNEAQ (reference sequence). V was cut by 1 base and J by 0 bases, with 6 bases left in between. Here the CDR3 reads CASSLDGANTGELFF. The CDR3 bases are TGTGCCAGCAGCTTAGACGGGGCGAACACCGGGGAGCTGTTTTTT. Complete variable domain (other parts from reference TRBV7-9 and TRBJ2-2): DTGVSQNPRHKITKRGQNVTFRCDPISEHNRLYWYRQTLGQGPEFLTYFQNEAQLEKSRLLSDRFSAERPKGSFSTLEIQRTEQGDSAMYLCASSLDGANTGELFFGEGSRLTVL.

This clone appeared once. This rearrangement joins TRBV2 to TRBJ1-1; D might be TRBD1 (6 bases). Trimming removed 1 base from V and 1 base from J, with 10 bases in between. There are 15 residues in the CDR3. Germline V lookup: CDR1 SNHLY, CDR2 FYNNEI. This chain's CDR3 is CASSEVPRGNTEAFF. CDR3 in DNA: TGTGCCAGCAGTGAAGTGCCCAGGGGGAACACTGAAGCTTTCTTT.

In nucleotides, the CDR3 is TGTGCCAGCAGCCAAGGGGTCGGGCTATCTGGAAACACCATATATTTT. This translates into CASSQGVGLSGNTIYF. V gene TRBV7-8 combines with J gene TRBJ1-3; D possibly corresponds to TRBD1 (5 bases). The germline V gene encodes CDR1 SGHVS and CDR2 FQNEAQ. The V end lost 5 bases, the J end lost 1 base, and 15 bases lay between the germline ends. There are 16 residues in the CDR3.

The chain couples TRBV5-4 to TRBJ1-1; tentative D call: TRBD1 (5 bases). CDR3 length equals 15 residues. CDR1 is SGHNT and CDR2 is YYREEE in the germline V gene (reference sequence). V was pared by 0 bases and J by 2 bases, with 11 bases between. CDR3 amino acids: CASSLGGALNTEAFF. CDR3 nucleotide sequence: TGTGCCAGCAGCTTGGGTGGGGCGCTTAACACTGAAGCTTTCTTT.

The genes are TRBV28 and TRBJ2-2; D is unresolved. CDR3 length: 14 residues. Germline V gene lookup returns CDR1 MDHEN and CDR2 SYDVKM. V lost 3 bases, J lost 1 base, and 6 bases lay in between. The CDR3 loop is CASSFWGNTGELFF. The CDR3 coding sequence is TGTGCCAGCAGTTTTTGGGGGAACACCGGGGAGCTGTTTTTT.

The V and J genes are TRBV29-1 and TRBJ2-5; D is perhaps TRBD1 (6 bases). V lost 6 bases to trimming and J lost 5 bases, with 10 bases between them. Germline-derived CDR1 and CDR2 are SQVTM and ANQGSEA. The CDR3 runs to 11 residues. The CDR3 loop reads CSVGASETQYF. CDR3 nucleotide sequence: TGCAGCGTGGGGGCTTCGGAGACCCAGTACTTC.

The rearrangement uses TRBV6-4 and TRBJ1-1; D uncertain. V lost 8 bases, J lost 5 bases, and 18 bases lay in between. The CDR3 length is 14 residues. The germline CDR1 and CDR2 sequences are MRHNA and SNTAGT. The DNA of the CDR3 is TGTGCCAGCCGAACGTACAGCTCGGGAACTGAAGCTTTCTTT. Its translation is CASRTYSSGTEAFF.

The CDR3 bases are TGTGCCAGCAGCCTTAGCGGTTACAATGAGCAGTTCTTC. It translates to CASSLSGYNEQFF. This chain links TRBV7-9 with TRBJ2-1; TRBD2 might be the D (6 bases). Germline loops: CDR1 SEHNR, CDR2 FQNEAQ (reference sequence). The CDR3 consists of 13 residues. Trimming took 5 bases from V and 4 from J, leaving 9 bases between them.

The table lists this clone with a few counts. This CDR3 reads CASSLSNGWGNTNTGELFF. The DNA of the CDR3 is TGTGCCAGCAGCTTATCCAATGGCTGGGGGAATACGAACACCGGGGAGCTGTTTTTT. The chain couples TRBV11-2 to TRBJ2-2; either TRBD1 or TRBD2 may supply D (5 bases each). From germline, CDR1 is SGHAT and CDR2 FQNNGV. V lost 2 bases, J lost 0 bases, and 19 bases lay in between. The CDR3 covers 19 residues. Drawing the rest from reference TRBV11-2 and TRBJ2-2, the complete variable domain is EAGVAQSPRYKIIEKRQSVAFWCNPISGHATLYWYQQILGQGPKLLIQFQNNGVVDDSQLPKDRFSAERLKGVDSTLKIQPAKLEDSAVYLCASSLSNGWGNTNTGELFFGEGSRLTVL.

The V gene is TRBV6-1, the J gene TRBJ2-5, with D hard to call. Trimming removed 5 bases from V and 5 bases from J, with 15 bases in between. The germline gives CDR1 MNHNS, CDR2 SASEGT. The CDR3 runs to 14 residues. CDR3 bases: TGTGCCAGCAGTCAACTCCCCGTAGGGGAGACCCAGTACTTC. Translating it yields CASSQLPVGETQYF.

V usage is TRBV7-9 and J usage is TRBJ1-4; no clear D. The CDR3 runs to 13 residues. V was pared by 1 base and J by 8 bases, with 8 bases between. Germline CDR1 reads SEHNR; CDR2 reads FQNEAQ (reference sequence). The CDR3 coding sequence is TGTGCCAGCAGCTTAGATATGGGGGAAAAACTGTTTTTT. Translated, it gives CASSLDMGEKLFF.

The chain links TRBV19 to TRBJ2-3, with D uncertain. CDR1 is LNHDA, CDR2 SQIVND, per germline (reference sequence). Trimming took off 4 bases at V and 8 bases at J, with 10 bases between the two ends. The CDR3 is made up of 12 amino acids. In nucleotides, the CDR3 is TGTGCCAGTAGTAAAGTCGGCGGTACGCAGTATTTT. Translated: CASSKVGGTQYF.

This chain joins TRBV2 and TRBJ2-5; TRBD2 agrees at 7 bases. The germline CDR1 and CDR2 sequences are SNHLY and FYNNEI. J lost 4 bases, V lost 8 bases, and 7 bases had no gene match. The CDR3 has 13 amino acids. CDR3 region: CASAREGGETQYF. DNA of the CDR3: TGTGCCAGCGCGAGGGAGGGAGGAGAGACCCAGTACTTC. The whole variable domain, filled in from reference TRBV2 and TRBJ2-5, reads EPEVTQTPSHQVTQMGQEVILRCVPISNHLYFYWYRQILGQKVEFLVSFYNNEISEKSEIFDDQFSVERPDGSNFTLKIRSTKLEDSAMYFCASAREGGETQYFGPGTRLLVL.

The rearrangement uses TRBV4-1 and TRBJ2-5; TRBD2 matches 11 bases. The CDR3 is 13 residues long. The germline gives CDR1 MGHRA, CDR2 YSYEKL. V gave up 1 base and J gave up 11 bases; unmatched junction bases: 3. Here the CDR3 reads CASSQARTSGQYF. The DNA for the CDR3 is TGCGCCAGCAGCCAAGCCCGGACTAGCGGGCAGTACTTC.

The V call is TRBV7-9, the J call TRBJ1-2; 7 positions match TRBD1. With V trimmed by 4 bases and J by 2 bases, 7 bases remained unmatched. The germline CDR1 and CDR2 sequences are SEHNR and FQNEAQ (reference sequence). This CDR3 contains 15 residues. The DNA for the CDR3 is TGTGCCAGCAGCTCACGGGACAGTAAGAACTATGGCTACACCTTC. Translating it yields CASSSRDSKNYGYTF. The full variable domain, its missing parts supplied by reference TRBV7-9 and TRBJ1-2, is DTGVSQNPRHKITKRGQNVTFRCDPISEHNRLYWYRQTLGQGPEFLTYFQNEAQLEKSRLLSDRFSAERPKGSFSTLEIQRTEQGDSAMYLCASSSRDSKNYGYTFGSGTRLTVV.

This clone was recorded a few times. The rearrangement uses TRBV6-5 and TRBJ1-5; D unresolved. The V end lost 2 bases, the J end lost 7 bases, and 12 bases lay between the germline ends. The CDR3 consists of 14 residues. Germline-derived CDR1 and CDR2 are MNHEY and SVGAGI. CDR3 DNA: TGTGCCAGCAGTTACGAGTCCCGAGGGCAGCCCCAGCATTTT. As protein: CASSYESRGQPQHF.

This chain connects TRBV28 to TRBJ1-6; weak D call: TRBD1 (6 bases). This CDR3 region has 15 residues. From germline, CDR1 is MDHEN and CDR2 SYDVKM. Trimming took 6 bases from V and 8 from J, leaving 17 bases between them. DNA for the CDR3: TGTGCCAGCAGCCCTTCGGGGGGCGCCGATTCACCCCTCCACTTT. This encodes CASSPSGGADSPLHF.

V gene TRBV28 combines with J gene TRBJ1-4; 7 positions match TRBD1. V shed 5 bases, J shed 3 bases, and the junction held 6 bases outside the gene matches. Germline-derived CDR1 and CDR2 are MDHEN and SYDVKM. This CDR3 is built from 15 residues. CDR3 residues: CASSRGGAANEKLFF. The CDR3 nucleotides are TGTGCCAGCAGTAGAGGGGGCGCGGCTAATGAAAAACTGTTTTTT.

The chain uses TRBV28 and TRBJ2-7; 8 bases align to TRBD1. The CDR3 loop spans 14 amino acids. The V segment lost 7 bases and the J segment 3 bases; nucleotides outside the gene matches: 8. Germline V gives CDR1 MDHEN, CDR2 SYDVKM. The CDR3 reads CASNGQGANYEQYF. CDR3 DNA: TGTGCCAGCAACGGGCAGGGGGCGAACTACGAGCAGTACTTC.

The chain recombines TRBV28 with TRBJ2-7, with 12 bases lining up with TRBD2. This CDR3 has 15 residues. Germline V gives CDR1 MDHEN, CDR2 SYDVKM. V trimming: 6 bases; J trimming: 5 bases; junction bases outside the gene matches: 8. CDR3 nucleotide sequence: TGTGCCAGCAGCCTCCCAGGACTAGCGGGAAACGAGCAGTACTTC. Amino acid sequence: CASSLPGLAGNEQYF. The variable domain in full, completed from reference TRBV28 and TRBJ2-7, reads DVKVTQSSRYLVKRTGEKVFLECVQDMDHENMFWYRQDPGLGLRLIYFSYDVKMKEKGDIPEGYSVSREKKERFSLILESASTNQTSMYLCASSLPGLAGNEQYFGPGTRLTVT.

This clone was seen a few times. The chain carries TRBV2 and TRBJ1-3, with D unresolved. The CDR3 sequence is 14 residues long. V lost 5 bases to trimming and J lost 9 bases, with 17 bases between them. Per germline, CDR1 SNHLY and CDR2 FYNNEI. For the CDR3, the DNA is TGTGCCAGCAGTTCTGACCGGCGGAAGGGCACCATATATTTT. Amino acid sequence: CASSSDRRKGTIYF.